Shown below are 24 T cell receptor beta chains from a single sample sequenced in a study of identical twins (dated by TCRdb to about 2016). Library prep was done by 5' RACE. Sequencing used an Illumina HiSeq 2000. TCRdb took the public reads, trimmed them with fastp at Q25, ran MiXCR for clone calling and kept in-frame beta chains. Here each entry gathers all rows of one CDR3 protein and keeps the most common genes and DNA. The sample yields some 590,000 distinct CDR3 sequences; around 9.6% were counted once. The ten biggest clones cover roughly 3% of the sample. These data are also associated with another study on yellow fever vaccine responses in identical twins.

Sequenced input: PBMCs. These receptors came from a woman aged 18-30 years in good health.

As to this clonotype: This clone may be a read error of a much larger clone one base away. The CDR3 is CASSLEQSTDTQYF. CDR3 bases: TGCGCCAGCAGCTTGGAACAGAGCACAGATACGCAGTATTTT. V is TRBV5-1 and J is TRBJ2-3; no definite D call. The V and J ends lost 0 bases and 0 bases respectively, with 5 bases between them. Germline V CDR1 and CDR2: SGHRS, YFSETQ. The CDR3 is 14 amino acids.

This clonotype was seen only a few times. The rearrangement joins TRBV20-1 to TRBJ1-1, with no clear D. V was shortened by 5 bases and J by 8 bases, with 12 bases between the two germline ends. The germline V gene has CDR1 DFQATT and CDR2 SNEGSKA (reference sequence). The CDR3 length is 11 residues. The DNA for the CDR3 is TGCAGTGCTGTAGATGTGGCCGAAGCTTTCTTT. Translating it yields CSAVDVAEAFF.

This clonotype was counted only a few times. A much larger clonotype is one base distant, so this may be a read error. The CDR3 loop is CASSPGTGGSDTQYF. In nucleotides, the CDR3 is TGTGCCAGCAGCCCCGGGACAGGGGGCTCAGATACGCAGTATTTT. The chain employs TRBV14 and TRBJ2-3, with 12 positions matching TRBD1. Germline V lookup: CDR1 SGHDN, CDR2 FVKESK. The ends lost 4 bases at V and 4 bases at J; junction bases unmatched: 3. The CDR3 consists of 15 residues.

V is TRBV27 and J is TRBJ2-5; D gene unclear. This CDR3 comprises 14 residues. The germline gives CDR1 MNHEY, CDR2 SMNVEV (reference sequence). V was shortened by 7 bases and J by 2 bases, with 14 bases between the two germline ends. The CDR3 region is CASKPVGKQETQYF. The CDR3 bases are TGTGCCAGCAAACCAGTGGGCAAACAAGAGACCCAGTACTTC.

The table lists this clonotype with many counts. The CDR3 coding sequence is TGCAGCGTTTCTGCCCTGAGCACAGATACGCAGTATTTT. Translating gives CSVSALSTDTQYF. V usage is TRBV29-1 and J usage is TRBJ2-3; D uncertain. Germline CDR1 and CDR2: SQVTM and ANQGSEA. The CDR3 spans 13 residues. V was cut by 5 bases and J by 0 bases, with 9 bases left in between.

This clonotype was counted ten times or more. V and J are TRBV15 and TRBJ2-1; TRBD2 matches 8 bases. Losses at the gene ends were 1 base for V and 4 bases for J; bases not matched to a gene: 6. The germline CDR1 and CDR2 sequences are LNHNV and YYDKDF (reference sequence). The CDR3 has 16 amino acids. CDR3 DNA sequence: TGTGCCACCAGCAGAGTAAAAGCGGGGGCTTACAATGAGCAGTTCTTC. Translated: CATSRVKAGAYNEQFF.

The V and J genes are TRBV7-2 and TRBJ1-4, with TRBD1 as a possible D gene (5 bases). Germline V gene sequence: CDR1 SGHTA, CDR2 FQGNSA. The CDR3 totals 15 residues. Trimming pared 5 bases from V and 6 bases from J, leaving 16 bases between. Written as DNA, the CDR3 is TGTGCCAGCAGCCTGGGGACCGGAATTTATGAAAAACTGTTTTTT. Translation gives CASSLGTGIYEKLFF.

This clonotype was found a few times. This chain links TRBV12-3 or TRBV12-4 with TRBJ2-1, with 12 bases identical to TRBD2. V lost 5 bases to trimming and J lost 9 bases; unmatched junction nucleotides: 2. The CDR3 is made up of 13 amino acids. The CDR3: CASSTTSGSEQFF. In nucleotides, the CDR3 is TGTGCCAGCAGTACGACTAGCGGGAGTGAGCAGTTCTTC.

On this clonotype itself: This could be a read error, since a much larger clone is one nucleotide away. The gene calls are TRBV6-1 and TRBJ2-7; 9 bases align to TRBD1. The CDR3 is made up of 14 amino acids. Germline assignment: CDR1 MNHNS and CDR2 SASEGT. V lost 1 base to trimming and J lost 3 bases; unmatched junction nucleotides: 1. The CDR3 spells CASSEGTGDYEQYF. Here the CDR3 DNA reads TGTGCCAGCAGTGAAGGGACAGGGGACTACGAGCAGTACTTC.

This clonotype came up many times. The rearrangement uses TRBV12-3 or TRBV12-4 and TRBJ2-2; no clear D gene. This CDR3 spans 11 amino acids. Trimming cost V 7 bases and J 7 bases, with 7 bases left between them. The CDR3 DNA reads as TGTGCCAGCAAAAAGGACGGGGAGCTGTTTTTT. This sequence encodes CASKKDGELFF.

This clonotype occurred many times. The chain employs TRBV5-1 and TRBJ1-1, with D possibly matching TRBD1 (5 bases). Deletions cut 4 bases from V and 1 base from J, with 14 bases between. Germline CDR1 and CDR2: SGHRS and YFSETQ. The CDR3 length is 15 residues. This chain's CDR3 is CASSGPTVGNTEAFF. CDR3 DNA sequence: TGCGCCAGCAGCGGACCGACAGTGGGGAACACTGAAGCTTTCTTT.

J is TRBJ2-3 and V is TRBV4-1; D is unclear. The CDR3 totals 13 residues. V lost 3 bases and J 4 bases, leaving 8 bases between the germline ends. The germline V gene has CDR1 MGHRA and CDR2 YSYEKL. As DNA, the CDR3 is TGCGCCAGCAGCCAGTCTAGGGCAGATACGCAGTATTTT. Protein sequence: CASSQSRADTQYF.

In its sample, this clonotype was seen a few times. This chain uses TRBV20-1 with TRBJ2-5, with D hard to call. Deletions cut 6 bases from V and 0 bases from J, with 11 bases between. Per the germline V gene, CDR1 is DFQATT and CDR2 is SNEGSKA (reference sequence). The CDR3 loop spans 13 amino acids. The CDR3 spells CSATLPYQETQYF. CDR3 nucleotide sequence: TGCAGTGCGACACTGCCGTACCAAGAGACCCAGTACTTC.

The V call is TRBV12-3 or TRBV12-4, the J call TRBJ2-1, with a weak D call TRBD2 (6 bases). Trimming pared 3 bases from V and 5 bases from J, leaving 20 bases between. The CDR3 has 17 residues. The CDR3 DNA is TGTGCCAGCAGTTTGGGCGGGATTGGGGTCGGGAACAATGAGCAGTTCTTC. Its protein is CASSLGGIGVGNNEQFF.

V and J are TRBV27 and TRBJ1-2, with D perhaps TRBD1 (6 bases). The CDR3 is made up of 14 amino acids. The germline V gene has CDR1 MNHEY and CDR2 SMNVEV (reference sequence). The V and J ends lost 2 bases and 4 bases respectively, with 11 bases between them. The CDR3 is CASSLLQGSYGYTF. Here the CDR3 DNA reads TGTGCCAGCAGTTTACTTCAGGGGAGCTATGGCTACACCTTC.

This clonotype was seen only a few times. V and J are TRBV20-1 and TRBJ2-1; no definite D call. The ends were cut back, 3 bases at V and 0 bases at J, with 12 bases in the middle. Germline CDR1 DFQATT, CDR2 SNEGSKA (reference sequence). The CDR3 has 15 amino acids. CDR3 region: CSARVSAASYNEQFF. As DNA, the CDR3 is TGCAGTGCTAGGGTCTCCGCGGCCTCCTACAATGAGCAGTTCTTC.

This clonotype was seen a handful of times. The CDR3 region has the DNA TGTGCCAGCAGCTTAGCAGCGGAGCAAGAGCAGTACTTC. Residues: CASSLAAEQEQYF. V gene TRBV7-8 combines with J gene TRBJ2-7; a weak D match, TRBD2 (5 bases). With 0 bases removed from V and 7 bases from J, the gap between germline ends came to 10 bases. Germline lookup yields CDR1 SGHVS and CDR2 FQNEAQ. The CDR3 covers 13 residues.

This clonotype showed up just a few times. The genes are TRBV4-1 and TRBJ1-2, with D tentatively TRBD1 (5 bases). This CDR3 region has 16 residues. CDR1 and CDR2 from the germline V gene are MGHRA and YSYEKL. V gave up 1 base and J gave up 4 bases, with 16 bases separating them. The CDR3 sequence: CASSQGLAGLPYGYTF. The CDR3, as DNA: TGCGCCAGCAGCCAAGGGCTTGCGGGACTACCCTATGGCTACACCTTC.

This clonotype was counted at least ten times. This chain connects TRBV5-1 to TRBJ2-7; D is ambiguous. Trimming stripped 0 bases from V and 7 bases from J, with 11 bases between. CDR3 length equals 13 residues. Per the germline V gene, CDR1 is SGHRS and CDR2 is YFSETQ. Written as DNA, the CDR3 is TGCGCCAGCAGCTTGGCCTCAGGCCGGGAGCAGTACTTC. It translates to CASSLASGREQYF. The whole variable domain, remainder taken from reference TRBV5-1 and TRBJ2-7, is KAGVTQTPRYLIKTRGQQVTLSCSPISGHRSVSWYQQTPGQGLQFLFEYFSETQRNKGNFPGRFSGRQFSNSRSEMNVSTLELGDSALYLCASSLASGREQYFGPGTRLTVT.

This clonotype occurred a few times. The rearrangement links TRBV28 to TRBJ2-1; TRBD1 is a possible D gene (8 bases). Trimming left V 6 bases short and J 9 bases short, with 27 bases between. The CDR3 extends over 17 amino acids. Germline V lookup: CDR1 MDHEN, CDR2 SYDVKM. CDR3 DNA sequence: TGTGCCAGCAGCCACACGTCCATCAGGGGGCCGGGAGGTGAGCAGTTCTTC. Protein sequence: CASSHTSIRGPGGEQFF.

This chain links TRBV9 with TRBJ2-7, with 14 bases lining up with TRBD2. The V segment lost 4 bases and the J segment 5 bases; nucleotides outside the gene matches: 8. Germline CDR1 reads SGDLS; CDR2 reads YYNGEE. The CDR3 runs 16 residues. The CDR3 reads CASSPRGTSGSDEQYF. CDR3 DNA sequence: TGTGCCAGCAGCCCTCGGGGGACTAGCGGGAGTGACGAGCAGTACTTC.

V usage is TRBV5-4 and J usage is TRBJ2-1; D gene uncertain. The V end lost 4 bases, the J end lost 2 bases, and 16 bases lay between the germline ends. Germline V gene lookup returns CDR1 SGHNT and CDR2 YYREEE (reference sequence). CDR3 length: 16 residues. CDR3 protein: CASSLRDAIPYNEQFF. The DNA of the CDR3 is TGTGCCAGCAGCCTGAGAGATGCAATCCCCTACAATGAGCAGTTCTTC. Drawing the rest from reference TRBV5-4 and TRBJ2-1, the complete variable domain is ETGVTQSPTHLIKTRGQQVTLRCSSQSGHNTVSWYQQALGQGPQFIFQYYREEENGRGNFPPRFSGLQFPNYSSELNVNALELDDSALYLCASSLRDAIPYNEQFFGPGTRLTVL.

The chain combines TRBV5-6 with TRBJ2-1; a possible D gene is TRBD1 (5 bases). CDR3 size: 13 residues. The ends were cut back, 1 base at V and 10 bases at J, with 12 bases in the middle. The germline CDR1 and CDR2 sequences are SGHDT and YYEEEE. CDR3 residues: CASSLRQSQEQFF. CDR3 bases: TGTGCCAGCAGCTTGAGACAGAGCCAGGAGCAGTTCTTC.

This clonotype was observed at least ten times. The chain combines TRBV6-1 with TRBJ1-2, with 11 positions matching TRBD1. V was clipped by 0 bases and J by 8 bases; unmatched bases: 5. This CDR3 has 15 amino acids. Germline CDR1 and CDR2: MNHNS and SASEGT. The CDR3 sequence: CASSEAPGQGEGYTF. DNA for the CDR3: TGTGCCAGCAGTGAAGCTCCGGGACAGGGGGAAGGCTACACCTTC.